A selection of T cell receptor beta chains follows, all from one sample in a study of a mutant IDH1 vaccine in newly diagnosed glioma. The method was immunoSEQ multiplex PCR; TCRdb's version includes in-frame clones alone and lacks a portion of them. The table records 39,000 or so clones, about four fifths of them present only once. Their antigens are not known. This material consisted of PBMCs, taken from a glioma patient whose treatment included an IDH1 peptide vaccine. These receptors were taken from a man aged 40-50 years with glioma. CDR3s include the opening cysteine and the closing phenylalanine or tryptophan. A D gene is named only where the DNA matches it firmly. Expanded clones get a size class; other rows say once, few or many, or leave the size out.

CASSVGAGANQPQHF | TGTGCCAGCAGCGTAGGAGCTGGGGCGAATCAGCCCCAGCATTTT | NA | TRBJ1-5 | TRBV9 | NA
CASSNRDRGLGYGYTF | TGTGCCAGCAGCAACCGGGACAGGGGGCTTGGTTATGGCTACACCTTC | TRBD1 | TRBJ1-2 | TRBV5-6 | medium-sized
CASRARLGTGRGNTEAFF | TGTGCCAGCAGGGCAAGACTCGGGACAGGGAGGGGAAACACTGAAGCTTTCTTT | TRBD1 | TRBJ1-1 | TRBV27 | few
CASSFRQYGYTF | TGTGCCAGCAGCTTTAGACAGTATGGCTACACCTTC | NA | TRBJ1-2 | TRBV5-6 | NA
CASWEGGTEAFF | TGTGCCAGTTGGGAGGGGGGCACTGAAGCTTTCTTT | NA | TRBJ1-1 | TRBV19 | once
CASSSDGNTEAFF | TGTGCCAGCAGTTCGGACGGAAACACTGAAGCTTTCTTT | NA | TRBJ1-1 | TRBV7-9 | NA
CASSLLKNGGGYTF | TGTGCCAGCAGCTTACTAAAAAACGGGGGCGGCTACACCTTC | NA | TRBJ1-2 | TRBV7-8 | NA
CASSEHRTVPGYTF | TGCGCCAGCAGTGAGCATCGAACAGTGCCTGGCTACACCTTC | NA | TRBJ1-2 | TRBV10-1 | once
CASTPWGTGGTRGGYTF | TGTGCCAGCACTCCTTGGGGGACAGGGGGCACCAGGGGTGGCTACACCTTC | TRBD1 | TRBJ1-2 | TRBV19 | NA
CASSLSVSGANVLTF | TGTGCCAGCAGTTTATCGGTCTCAGGGGCCAACGTCCTGACTTTC | NA | TRBJ2-6 | TRBV27 | NA
CAISENRADNSPLHF | TGTGCCATCAGTGAGAACAGGGCCGATAATTCACCCCTCCACTTT | NA | TRBJ1-6 | TRBV10-3 | NA
CASSPIGWADGGYTF | TGTGCCAGCTCACCGATAGGTTGGGCGGACGGCGGCTACACCTTC | NA | TRBJ1-2 | TRBV18 | NA
CASSSTQNTGELFF | TGTGCCAGCTCATCGACTCAAAACACCGGGGAGCTGTTTTTT | NA | TRBJ2-2 | TRBV18 | NA
CASSTTESSYNEQFF | TGTGCCAGCAGTACCACCGAGAGCTCCTACAATGAGCAGTTCTTC | NA | TRBJ2-1 | TRBV2 | NA
CASSSLHSSGANVLTF | TGTGCCAGCAGCTCTCTACACTCTTCTGGGGCCAACGTCCTGACTTTC | NA | TRBJ2-6 | TRBV9 | once